This T cell receptor (beta chain) appears in the sequencing data of a study of blood T cell repertoires in COVID-19. This table comes from immunoSEQ multiplex PCR, and its TCRdb copy is limited to in-frame clones, with some not included. The sample carries about 200,000 clones, around 92% recorded once. CDR1 and CDR2 from the germline V gene are KGHSY and FQNENV. The CDR3 contains 16 residues. The V end was cut by 4 bases, the J end by 2 bases, with 18 bases between. V gene TRBV16 combines with J gene TRBJ2-7; D might be TRBD1 (5 bases). Material for sequencing was PBMCs or T cells enriched from blood (not recorded which). The receptor was isolated from a woman younger than 45 with acute COVID-19. In DNA, the CDR3 is TGTGCCAGCAGCCCCTCACTTATTCAGGGCCCCTACGAGCAGTACTTC. Protein: CASSPSLIQGPYEQYF.